This T cell receptor beta chain was sequenced in a study of shared clonotypes between healthy human individuals. Across the study: Three plates each covered CD4 naive and memory; CD8 naive two, CD8 memory one.

V dropped 5 bases and J dropped 4; count of bases not matched to a gene: 6. The V gene's germline CDR1 is SGDLS and CDR2 YYNGEE. The CDR3 length is 14 residues. Libraries were prepared by immunoSEQ multiplex PCR; TCRdb keeps only in-frame clonotypes and omits some of them. The sample holds 2 million to 2.5 million clones, about 92% seen once. Sequencing was carried out using naive CD4+ T cells from PBMCs. Subset of the sample: CD45RA+ positively selected. The chain is built from TRBV9 and TRBJ2-7; the match to TRBD2 covers 10 bases. The source is a man younger than 35 in good health. Some clones in this sample may be carry-over from other donors' samples. The CDR3 reads CASSLSGRGYEQYF. In nucleotides, the CDR3 is TGTGCCAGCAGTTTGAGCGGGAGGGGGTACGAGCAGTACTTC.